One sample yielded the 30 T cell receptor beta chains listed below, sequenced in a study of molecular identifiers for immune sequencing clone quantification. TCRdb called the PCR reads again in MiXCR, with one record for every CDR3 protein. Among about half a million distinct CDR3 sequences listed, around 23% were seen once. Sequenced input: naive CD8+ T cells from blood, with Jurkat cell RNA spiked in. The subset is: FACS-sorted CD8+CD4-CCR7+CD45RA+ naive T cells. These receptor sequences come from a human donor in good health. Some libraries in this study had Jurkat cell RNA spiked in.

This clonotype came up many times. The chain uses TRBV2 and TRBJ1-1; D not certain. The V end lost 8 bases, the J end lost 4 bases, and 14 bases lay between the germline ends. Germline V gives CDR1 SNHLY, CDR2 FYNNEI. The length of the CDR3 is 13 residues. CDR3 in DNA: TGTGCCAGCGAGACCCAACTGGGCACTGAAGCTTTCTTT. Its translation is CASETQLGTEAFF.

This clonotype appeared many times. This sequence joins TRBV7-9 and TRBJ2-2, with 8 positions matching TRBD1. The CDR3 spans 13 residues. In germline, CDR1 is SEHNR, CDR2 FQNEAQ (reference sequence). The CDR3 spells CVEGQENTGELFF. CDR3 coding DNA: TGTGTCGAGGGACAGGAGAACACCGGGGAGCTGTTTTTT.

This clonotype was recorded many times. This chain connects TRBV12-3 or TRBV12-4 to TRBJ2-3; D gene ambiguous. The CDR3 consists of 11 residues. V lost 6 bases to trimming and J lost 6 bases, with 7 bases between them. CDR3 region: CASRSLDTQYF. The DNA for the CDR3 is TGTGCCAGCAGGAGTTTGGATACGCAGTATTTT.

J is TRBJ1-4 and V is TRBV7-9, with 7 positions matching TRBD1. CDR1 is SEHNR and CDR2 is FQNEAQ in the germline V gene (reference sequence). Unmatched junction bases numbered 8, after V lost 8 bases and J lost 8 bases. CDR3 length: 13 residues. CDR3 coding DNA: TGTGCCAGCCTAGGACAGGCAAACGAAAAACTGTTTTTT. This sequence encodes CASLGQANEKLFF.

The chain employs TRBV7-9 and TRBJ2-7, with TRBD2 matching 9 bases. CDR1 is SEHNR, CDR2 FQNEAQ, per germline (reference sequence). Trimming cost V 4 bases and J 3 bases; bases outside gene matches: 10. CDR3 length: 16 residues. The CDR3 coding sequence is TGTGCCAGCAGCTCGCGCCTGCTAGCGGGGAACTACGAGCAGTACTTC. Protein sequence: CASSSRLLAGNYEQYF.

This clonotype appeared many times. The V call is TRBV7-9, the J call TRBJ2-7; TRBD1 matches 8 bases. The ends lost 5 bases at V and 2 bases at J; junction bases unmatched: 5. Per the germline V gene, CDR1 is SEHNR and CDR2 is FQNEAQ (reference sequence). The CDR3 has 14 amino acids. The CDR3 here is CASSTVRGPYEQYF. The CDR3 DNA reads TGTGCCAGCAGCACCGTCAGGGGGCCCTACGAGCAGTACTTC. The entire variable domain, with the rest obtained from reference TRBV7-9 and TRBJ2-7, is as follows: DTGVSQNPRHKITKRGQNVTFRCDPISEHNRLYWYRQTLGQGPEFLTYFQNEAQLEKSRLLSDRFSAERPKGSFSTLEIQRTEQGDSAMYLCASSTVRGPYEQYFGPGTRLTVT.

CDR3 in amino acids: CASSQEGLEETQYF. CDR3 nucleotide sequence: TGTGCCAGCAGCCAAGAGGGACTAGAAGAGACCCAGTACTTC. The chain is built from TRBV3-1 and TRBJ2-5, with TRBD2 identical over 8 bases. V dropped 0 bases and J dropped 3; count of bases not matched to a gene: 0. CDR1 is LGHDT, CDR2 YNNKEL, per germline (reference sequence). CDR3 size: 14 residues.

The table lists this clonotype with many counts. The J gene is TRBJ1-5, the V gene TRBV7-2; D is undetermined. This CDR3 comprises 13 residues. The V end was cut by 8 bases, the J end by 0 bases, with 8 bases between. Germline loops: CDR1 SGHTA, CDR2 FQGNSA. The CDR3 loop is CASSLHSNQPQHF. The CDR3 region has the DNA TGTGCCAGCTCTTTGCATAGCAATCAGCCCCAGCATTTT. Full variable domain (rest looked up from reference TRBV7-2 and TRBJ1-5): GAGVSQSPSNKVTEKGKDVELRCDPISGHTALYWYRQSLGQGLEFLIYFQGNSAPDKSGLPSDRFSAERTGGSVSTLTIQRTQQEDSAVYLCASSLHSNQPQHFGDGTRLSIL.

The chain employs TRBV27 and TRBJ1-2; D is unclear. The length of the CDR3 is 14 residues. The V and J ends lost 5 bases and 4 bases respectively, with 14 bases between them. Looked up from germline, CDR1 is MNHEY and CDR2 is SMNVEV (reference sequence). The CDR3: CASSTGRKGYGYTF. The CDR3 nucleotides read TGTGCCAGCAGTACCGGACGGAAGGGCTATGGCTACACCTTC.

V is TRBV12-3 or TRBV12-4 and J is TRBJ2-5; D perhaps matches TRBD1 (7 bases). The CDR3 runs to 14 residues. Trimming removed 5 bases at V and 2 bases at J, with 12 bases between. This CDR3 reads CASSRDSGQETQYF. The CDR3 coding sequence is TGTGCCAGCAGTAGGGACAGCGGGCAAGAGACCCAGTACTTC.

The sample holds a few counts of this clonotype. The chain employs TRBV7-9 and TRBJ2-2; 7 bases match TRBD1. Germline values: CDR1 SEHNR, CDR2 FQNEAQ (reference sequence). V was clipped by 8 bases and J by 0 bases; unmatched bases: 9. The CDR3 covers 16 residues. The CDR3 protein is CASPHGDRANTGELFF. CDR3 nucleotides: TGTGCCAGCCCGCATGGTGACAGGGCGAACACCGGGGAGCTGTTTTTT.

This clonotype appeared many times. The genes are TRBV4-2 and TRBJ1-1; D gene ambiguous. Germline V CDR1 and CDR2: LGHNA, YNFKEQ. The V and J ends lost 0 bases and 1 base respectively, with 6 bases between them. The CDR3 sequence is 14 residues long. Here the CDR3 reads CASSQDPGNTEAFF. DNA for the CDR3: TGTGCCAGCAGCCAAGATCCAGGGAACACTGAAGCTTTCTTT.

The table lists this clonotype with a few counts. In nucleotides, the CDR3 is TGTGCCAGCTCGTTAGGGACAGGGGGTAGCTCCTACGAGCAGTACTTC. The encoded protein is CASSLGTGGSSYEQYF. V gene TRBV12-3 or TRBV12-4 combines with J gene TRBJ2-7; 11 bases map to TRBD1. The CDR3 has 16 amino acids. V shed 8 bases, J shed 0 bases, and the junction held 9 bases outside the gene matches.

This clonotype was counted at least ten times. The V call is TRBV20-1, the J call TRBJ2-3; 11 bases are a match to TRBD2. This CDR3 contains 13 residues. CDR1 and CDR2 (germline): DFQATT, SNEGSKA (reference sequence). V shed 5 bases, J shed 9 bases, and the junction held 7 bases outside the gene matches. The CDR3 is CSAHTSGSRTQYF. The CDR3 DNA reads as TGCAGTGCTCATACTAGCGGGAGTAGGACGCAGTATTTT.

This clonotype occurred many times. The chain has TRBV7-9 and TRBJ1-1; perhaps TRBD1 as D (5 bases). Germline CDR1 SEHNR, CDR2 FQNEAQ (reference sequence). Trimming took 1 base from V and 6 from J, leaving 6 bases between them. The CDR3 runs to 12 residues. The CDR3 reads CASSLGGAEAFF. As DNA, the CDR3 is TGTGCCAGCAGCTTAGGGGGGGCTGAAGCTTTCTTT.

The J gene is TRBJ2-5, the V gene TRBV5-5, with TRBD1 matching 11 bases. This CDR3 comprises 17 residues. The J segment lost 5 bases and the V segment lost 1 base, leaving 10 bases of the junction unmatched. Germline CDR1 SGHKS, CDR2 YYEKEE (reference sequence). The CDR3 nucleotides are TGTGCCAGCAGCTTGCCTGGACAGGGGGCAGTCGGGGAGACCCAGTACTTC. Its protein is CASSLPGQGAVGETQYF. The full variable domain, in which reference TRBV5-5 and TRBJ2-5 provide the parts outside the CDR3, is DAGVTQSPTHLIKTRGQQVTLRCSPISGHKSVSWYQQVLGQGPQFIFQYYEKEERGRGNFPDRFSARQFPNYSSELNVNALLLGDSALYLCASSLPGQGAVGETQYFGPGTRLLVL.

This clonotype has just a few counts. The genes are TRBV3-1 and TRBJ2-3; no clear D gene. Germline V gene sequence: CDR1 LGHDT, CDR2 YNNKEL (reference sequence). The germline V and J ends were trimmed by 6 bases and 6 bases, with 19 bases remaining between them. The CDR3 runs to 15 residues. The CDR3 DNA follows: TGTGCCAGCAGACCCGAACTGAGGATTTCGGATACGCAGTATTTT. Translation: CASRPELRISDTQYF.

The chain couples TRBV19 to TRBJ2-2; D gene uncertain. Germline-derived CDR1 and CDR2 are LNHDA and SQIVND (reference sequence). This CDR3 has 15 residues. The ends were cut back, 1 base at V and 3 bases at J, with 9 bases in the middle. CDR3 loop: CASSIAIHDTGELFF. CDR3 coding DNA: TGTGCCAGTAGTATAGCGATTCATGACACCGGGGAGCTGTTTTTT.

The chain combines TRBV28 with TRBJ2-5; 8 bases are shared with TRBD2. This CDR3 spans 17 amino acids. Germline-derived CDR1 and CDR2 are MDHEN and SYDVKM. After removal of 8 bases from V and 5 bases from J, the junction contained 19 bases not matched to a gene. CDR3 amino acids: CASLGRLRLTGGETQYF. The CDR3 DNA reads TGTGCCAGCCTGGGACGGCTGCGACTAACGGGAGGGGAGACCCAGTACTTC.

On this clonotype: A clone one base away is much larger, so this may be a read error. V gene TRBV29-1 combines with J gene TRBJ2-5; D remains unclear. CDR1 and CDR2 (germline): SQVTM, ANQGSEA. The CDR3 is 12 amino acids. The CDR3 spells CSVEGNQGTQYF. The DNA for the CDR3 is TGCAGCGTTGAGGGCAACCAAGGGACCCAGTACTTC. The full variable domain, in which reference TRBV29-1 and TRBJ2-5 provide the parts outside the CDR3, is SAVISQKPSRDICQRGTSLTIQCQVDSQVTMMFWYRQQPGQSLTLIATANQGSEATYESGFVIDKFPISRPNLTFSTLTVSNMSPEDSSIYLCSVEGNQGTQYFGPGTRLLVL.

This clonotype was counted at least ten times. The J gene is TRBJ1-1, the V gene TRBV5-1; 9 bases align to TRBD1. This CDR3 comprises 15 residues. V shed 3 bases and J 1 base; nucleotides not matched to a gene: 4. Germline-derived CDR1 and CDR2 are SGHRS and YFSETQ. CDR3 coding DNA: TGCGCCAGCAGCTCGTGGACAGGGGAGAACACTGAAGCTTTCTTT. It codes for CASSSWTGENTEAFF.

This clonotype was counted only a few times. V is TRBV11-2 and J is TRBJ2-1; weak D call: TRBD1 (6 bases). Trimming removed 3 bases from V and 10 bases from J, with 16 bases in between. In germline, CDR1 is SGHAT, CDR2 FQNNGV. This CDR3 has 14 amino acids. The CDR3 DNA is TGTGCCAGCAGCTTGGCTACAGGGCCGAGGGAGCAGTTCTTC. It codes for CASSLATGPREQFF.

In its sample, this clonotype was seen many times. The chain couples TRBV4-3 to TRBJ1-1; D unclear. CDR1 and CDR2 (germline): LGHNA, YSLEER. V was trimmed by 0 bases and J by 0 bases, leaving 17 bases between them. CDR3 size: 18 residues. This chain's CDR3 is CASSQERGRPSMNTEAFF. As DNA, the CDR3 is TGCGCCAGCAGCCAAGAACGCGGCCGTCCTTCCATGAACACTGAAGCTTTCTTT.

This clonotype occurred many times. The rearrangement joins TRBV12-3 or TRBV12-4 to TRBJ1-3; TRBD1 aligns across 8 bases. CDR3 length: 15 residues. Trimming removed 7 bases from V and 2 bases from J; junction bases left unmatched: 7. Here the CDR3 reads CASTGQGQAGNTIYF. CDR3 nucleotide sequence: TGTGCCAGCACCGGACAGGGCCAGGCTGGAAACACCATATATTTT.

This clonotype appeared a few times. The chain employs TRBV27 and TRBJ2-7, with TRBD1 matching over 9 bases. V lost 0 bases to trimming and J lost 2 bases; unmatched junction nucleotides: 5. Germline V gives CDR1 MNHEY, CDR2 SMNVEV (reference sequence). The CDR3 length is 16 residues. CDR3 nucleotides: TGTGCCAGCAGTTTATCAGGGACAGGGTTTACCTACGAGCAGTACTTC. Translating gives CASSLSGTGFTYEQYF.

This clonotype was seen at least ten times. The V call is TRBV7-9, the J call TRBJ2-1, with 11 nucleotides matching TRBD2. Germline V gene data show CDR1 as SEHNR and CDR2 as FQNEAQ (reference sequence). The CDR3 is 16 residues long. The J segment lost 4 bases and the V segment lost 5 bases, leaving 7 bases of the junction unmatched. Written as DNA, the CDR3 is TGTGCCAGCAGCCCGAAGACTAGCGGGACATACAATGAGCAGTTCTTC. It is translated as CASSPKTSGTYNEQFF.

J is TRBJ1-4 and V is TRBV7-9; no reliable D call. Germline CDR1 is SEHNR and CDR2 is FQNEAQ (reference sequence). Trimming removed 5 bases from V and 5 bases from J, with 21 bases in between. The CDR3 has 17 residues. CDR3 amino acids: CASSLKQSAIVNEKLFF. CDR3 DNA: TGTGCCAGCAGCCTAAAGCAAAGCGCGATCGTAAATGAAAAACTGTTTTTT.

This clonotype appeared many times. The CDR3 reads CASSNTGMLSNQPQHF. The CDR3 coding sequence is TGCGCCAGCAGTAATACAGGGATGTTGAGCAATCAGCCCCAGCATTTT. V is TRBV10-2 and J is TRBJ1-5; D is possibly TRBD1 (6 bases). From germline, CDR1 is WSHSY and CDR2 SAAADI. V shed 5 bases and J shed 1 base, with 15 bases lying between them. The CDR3 has 16 amino acids.

This clonotype came up once. The chain couples TRBV7-2 to TRBJ2-5, with 9 bases lining up with TRBD1. V lost 3 bases to trimming and J lost 4 bases; unmatched junction nucleotides: 15. The CDR3 is 18 amino acids. Germline values: CDR1 SGHTA, CDR2 FQGNSA. The CDR3 spells CASSFSNRRTGVRETQYF. The CDR3 DNA is TGTGCCAGCAGCTTTTCAAATAGGCGGACAGGGGTGCGAGAGACCCAGTACTTC.

This clonotype was seen more than once but under ten times. This rearrangement joins TRBV20-1 to TRBJ2-1; D unclear. This CDR3 is built from 15 residues. V shed 1 base and J shed 2 bases, with 12 bases lying between them. Germline assignment: CDR1 DFQATT and CDR2 SNEGSKA (reference sequence). CDR3 sequence reads: CSARVMATAYNEQFF. DNA of the CDR3: TGCAGTGCTAGAGTCATGGCGACCGCCTACAATGAGCAGTTCTTC.